This T cell receptor (beta chain) was profiled in a study of blood T cell repertoires in COVID-19. Participant-reported clinical history was the basis for cohort assignment. Two negative PCRs, clearance, or symptom resolution characterized the recovered Cohort 3 donors. Per the original data handling: Nucleated cell number was recorded as an estimate derived from reference gene primer amplification. Produced via immunoSEQ multiplex PCR; TCRdb's table is partial and in-frame only. V, J and clone size reflect that table, while D and trimming were determined from the DNA. Among 450,000 to 600,000 clones listed, 87% were seen once. Only one count was recorded for this clone. Germline V gives CDR1 SGHRS, CDR2 YFSETQ. Trimming stripped 4 bases from V and 4 bases from J, with 13 bases between. This CDR3 is built from 14 residues.

The sequence was collected from a woman younger than 30 who had recovered from COVID-19. The sequenced sample was PBMCs or T cells enriched from blood (not recorded which). This chain joins TRBV5-1 and TRBJ2-3, with a possible D match to TRBD2 (6 bases). CDR3 residues: CASSAGIQPDTQYF. Here the CDR3 DNA reads TGCGCCAGCAGCGCGGGGATTCAGCCAGATACGCAGTATTTT.